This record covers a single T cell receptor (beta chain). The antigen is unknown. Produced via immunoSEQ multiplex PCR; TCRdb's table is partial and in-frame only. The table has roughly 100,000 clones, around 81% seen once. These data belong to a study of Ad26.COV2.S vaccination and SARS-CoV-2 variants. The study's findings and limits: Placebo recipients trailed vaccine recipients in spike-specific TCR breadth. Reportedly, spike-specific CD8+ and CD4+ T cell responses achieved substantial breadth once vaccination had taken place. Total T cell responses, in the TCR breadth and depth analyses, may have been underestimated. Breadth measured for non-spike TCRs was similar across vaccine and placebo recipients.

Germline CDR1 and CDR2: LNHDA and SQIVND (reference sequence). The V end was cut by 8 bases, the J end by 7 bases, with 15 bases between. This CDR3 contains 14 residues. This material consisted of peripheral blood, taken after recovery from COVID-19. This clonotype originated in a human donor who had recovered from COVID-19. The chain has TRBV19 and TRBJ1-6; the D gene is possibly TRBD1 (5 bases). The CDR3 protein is CASAFGGSNSPLHF. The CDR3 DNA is TGTGCCAGTGCCTTTGGGGGTTCGAATTCACCCCTCCACTTT.